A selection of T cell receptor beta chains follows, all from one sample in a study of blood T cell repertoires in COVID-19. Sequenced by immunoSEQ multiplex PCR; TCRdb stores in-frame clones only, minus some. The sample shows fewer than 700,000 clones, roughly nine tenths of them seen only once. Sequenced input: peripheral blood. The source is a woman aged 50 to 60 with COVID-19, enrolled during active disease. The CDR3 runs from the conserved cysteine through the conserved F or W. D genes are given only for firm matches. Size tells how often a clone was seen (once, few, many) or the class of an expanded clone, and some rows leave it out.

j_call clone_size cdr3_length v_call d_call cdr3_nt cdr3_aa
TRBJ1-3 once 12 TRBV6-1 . TGTGCCAGCAGTGAATCAGGAAACACCATATATTTT CASSESGNTIYF
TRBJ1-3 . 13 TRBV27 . TGTGCCAGCGCCGGGAGCTCTGGAAACACCATATATTTT CASAGSSGNTIYF
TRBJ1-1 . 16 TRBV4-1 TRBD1 TGCGCCAGCAGCCAACGGGACAGGGTTTTCAGAGGTGAAGCTTTCTTT CASSQRDRVFRGEAFF
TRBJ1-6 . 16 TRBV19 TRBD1 TGTGCCAGTAGTCCGACGGACAGGGGGCTAAATTCACCCCTCCACTTT CASSPTDRGLNSPLHF
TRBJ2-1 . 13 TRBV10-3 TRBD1 TGTGCCATAGGACAGGGGCTCTCGGATGAGCAGTTCTTC CAIGQGLSDEQFF
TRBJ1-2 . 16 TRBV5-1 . TGCGCCAGCAGCTTGGTGAAGGCCAGACTGGGCTATGGCTACACCTTC CASSLVKARLGYGYTF
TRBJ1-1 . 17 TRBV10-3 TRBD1 TGTGCCATCAGTGGGCCGGACAGGCCTGGGGCGAACACTGAAGCTTTCTTT CAISGPDRPGANTEAFF
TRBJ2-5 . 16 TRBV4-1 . TGCGCCAGCAGCCAAGATGGGGCCATGTACCAAGAGACCCAGTACTTC CASSQDGAMYQETQYF
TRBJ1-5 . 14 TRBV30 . TGTGCCTGGAGTGTAGGGGTTGGCAATCAGCCCCAGCATTTT CAWSVGVGNQPQHF
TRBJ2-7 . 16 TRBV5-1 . TGCGCCAGCAGCCAAGGCAGGGGAAAGGGATCCTACGAGCAGTACTTC CASSQGRGKGSYEQYF
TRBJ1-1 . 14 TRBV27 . TGTGCCAGCAGTTTAGGACAGACCTACACTGAAGCTTTCTTT CASSLGQTYTEAFF
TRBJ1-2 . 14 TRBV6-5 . TGTGCCAGCAGGCCGGGGGGCAGGGTAGGTGGCTACACCTTC CASRPGGRVGGYTF
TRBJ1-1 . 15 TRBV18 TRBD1 TGTGCCAGCTCACCATTTAAGGGGGCGAACACTGAAGCTTTCTTT CASSPFKGANTEAFF
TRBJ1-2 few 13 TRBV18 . TGTGCCAGCTCACCACAACAGGGCGAAGGCTACACCTTC CASSPQQGEGYTF
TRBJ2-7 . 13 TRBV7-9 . TGTGCCAGCAGCCCGGACACAACCTACGAGCAGTACTTC CASSPDTTYEQYF
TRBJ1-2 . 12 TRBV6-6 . TGTGCCAGCATTGGGGCCCTGGTGGGCTACACCTTC CASIGALVGYTF
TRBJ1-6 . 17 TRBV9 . TGTGCCAGCAGCCCCTGGACGGGAAGCTCCTATAATTCACCCCTCCACTTT CASSPWTGSSYNSPLHF
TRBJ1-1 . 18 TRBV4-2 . TGTGCCAGCAGCCAAGATCTCAGGGTGGCTTGGGAGAACACTGAAGCTTTCTTT CASSQDLRVAWENTEAFF
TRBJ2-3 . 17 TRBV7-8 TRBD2 TGTGCCAGCAGCGGTAGACTAGCGGGGGGTGGAGTAGATACGCAGTATTTT CASSGRLAGGGVDTQYF
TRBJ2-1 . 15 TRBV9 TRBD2 TGTGCCAGCAGCGCTGCGGGGGAGATATACAATGAGCAGTTCTTC CASSAAGEIYNEQFF
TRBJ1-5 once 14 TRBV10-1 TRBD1 TGCGCCAGCAGAGGGGGCTTTAGCAATCAGCCCCAGCATTTT CASRGGFSNQPQHF
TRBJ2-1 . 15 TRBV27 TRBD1 TGTGCCAGCAGTTCCCCTGGACAGGGTGAGAATGAGCAGTTCTTC CASSSPGQGENEQFF
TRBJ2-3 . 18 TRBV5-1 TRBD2 TGCGCCAGCAGCTTGAGGATACGCGGGAGCGGGAGCACAGATACGCAGTATTTT CASSLRIRGSGSTDTQYF
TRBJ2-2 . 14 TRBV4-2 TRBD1 TGTGCCAGCAGCCGGACAGGGAGCACCGGGGAGCTGTTTTTT CASSRTGSTGELFF
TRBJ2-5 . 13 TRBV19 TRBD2 TGTGCCAGTAGTAGCGGGGGGAGGGAGACCCAGTACTTC CASSSGGRETQYF
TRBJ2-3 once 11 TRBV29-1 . TGCAGCGTTGTAAGCTCAAATACGCAGTATTTT CSVVSSNTQYF
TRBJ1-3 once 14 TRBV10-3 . TGTGCCATCAAGGAGGGGTTAGCTGGAAACACCATATATTTT CAIKEGLAGNTIYF
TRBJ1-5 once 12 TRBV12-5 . TGTGCTGGGAGCGTTGGCAATCAGCCCCAGCATTTT CAGSVGNQPQHF
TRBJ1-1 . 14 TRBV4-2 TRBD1 TGTGCCAGCAGCCAGGACAGGGGGAACACTGAAGCTTTCTTT CASSQDRGNTEAFF
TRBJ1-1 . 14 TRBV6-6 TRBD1 TGTGCCAGCAGTTCATGGGACAGCCCAGCCGAAGCTTTCTTT CASSSWDSPAEAFF
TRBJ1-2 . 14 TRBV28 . TGTGCCAGCAGTTTATCTGGCCAGTACTATGGCTACACCTTC CASSLSGQYYGYTF
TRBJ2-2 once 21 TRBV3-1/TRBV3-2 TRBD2 TGTGCCAGCAGCCAAGGCTATAAGACTAGCGGGGGCCATTCGAACACCGGGGAGCTGTTTTTT CASSQGYKTSGGHSNTGELFF
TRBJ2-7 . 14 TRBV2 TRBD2 TGTGCCAGCAGTGAACGGCTAGCGGGGTACGAGCAGTACTTC CASSERLAGYEQYF
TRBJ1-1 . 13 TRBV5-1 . TGCGCCAGCAGCTTGGGCCAGTTCACTGAAGCTTTCTTT CASSLGQFTEAFF
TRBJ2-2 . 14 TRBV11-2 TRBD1 TGTGCCAGCAGGTCAGGGGGTGGTACCGGGGAGCTGTTTTTT CASRSGGGTGELFF
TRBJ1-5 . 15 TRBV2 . TGTGCCAGCTCCTTTAGGGGGAATGGCAATCAGCCCCAGCATTTT CASSFRGNGNQPQHF
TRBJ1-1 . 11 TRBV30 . TGTGCCTGGAGCGCGAAGGGGGAAGCTTTCTTT CAWSAKGEAFF